Each of the 24 T cell receptor beta chains below was sequenced from the same sample in a study of shared clonotypes between healthy human individuals. Assay used: immunoSEQ multiplex PCR; TCRdb lists only in-frame clones, some missing. The data hold more than 2,000,000 clones, with about 92% observed a single time. The sample comprised naive CD4+ T cells from PBMCs. The subset here: CD45RA+ positively selected. The source of these receptors is a man aged 18 to 35 in good health. Some clones in this sample may be carry-over from other donors' samples.

The rearrangement joins TRBV28 to TRBJ1-5; D remains ambiguous. The CDR3 runs to 17 residues. Per the germline V gene, CDR1 is MDHEN and CDR2 is SYDVKM. The V gene lost 4 bases and the J gene lost 0 bases, with 16 bases spanning the gap. In nucleotides, the CDR3 is TGTGCCAGCAGTTCCGCCCGAGGGCCTTATAGCAATCAGCCCCAGCATTTT. As protein: CASSSARGPYSNQPQHF.

The chain recombines TRBV10-3 with TRBJ2-1, with D maybe TRBD2 (7 bases). V lost 4 bases and J 9 bases, leaving 13 bases between the germline ends. This CDR3 contains 13 residues. Germline V CDR1 and CDR2: ENHRY, SYGVKD. CDR3 DNA sequence: TGTGCCATCAGTGCGGGGGGCTCTACTGAGCAGTTCTTC. As protein: CAISAGGSTEQFF.

This chain uses TRBV7-9 with TRBJ2-1; possible D gene TRBD2, 5 bases. Germline V gene lookup returns CDR1 SEHNR and CDR2 FQNEAQ (reference sequence). V lost 2 bases, J lost 0 bases, and 20 bases lay in between. CDR3 length: 19 residues. This chain's CDR3 is CASSLYGRKRESSYNEQFF. In DNA, the CDR3 is TGTGCCAGCAGCTTATATGGGCGAAAGAGGGAGAGCTCCTACAATGAGCAGTTCTTC.

The rearrangement links TRBV29-1 to TRBJ1-2; D is unresolved. The CDR3 sequence is 15 residues long. Trimming removed 1 base at V and 2 bases at J, with 14 bases between. Germline V gene sequence: CDR1 SQVTM, CDR2 ANQGSEA. CDR3 in amino acids: CSVEAATIPNYGYTF. The DNA of the CDR3 is TGCAGCGTTGAAGCAGCCACCATTCCCAACTATGGCTACACCTTC. Supplemented by reference TRBV29-1 and TRBJ1-2, the full variable domain reads SAVISQKPSRDICQRGTSLTIQCQVDSQVTMMFWYRQQPGQSLTLIATANQGSEATYESGFVIDKFPISRPNLTFSTLTVSNMSPEDSSIYLCSVEAATIPNYGYTFGSGTRLTVV.

On this clone itself: One end of the junction does not line up with germline, which may come from a read error. The rearrangement links TRBV28 to TRBJ1-1; D call uncertain. This CDR3 spans 13 amino acids. Germline lookup yields CDR1 MDHEN and CDR2 SYDVKM. The CDR3: CASTLPGRTEAFF. In DNA, the CDR3 is TGTGCCAGCACTTTACCCGGTCGGACTGAAGCTTTCTTT.

This rearrangement joins TRBV28 to TRBJ2-7; 10 bases agree with TRBD2. Germline loops: CDR1 MDHEN, CDR2 SYDVKM. V shed 8 bases, J shed 4 bases, and the junction held 11 bases outside the gene matches. This CDR3 is 15 amino acids long. CDR3 sequence: CASLTRTSGNYEQYF. CDR3 bases: TGTGCCAGCTTGACGAGGACTAGCGGTAATTACGAGCAGTACTTC.

This chain connects TRBV7-2 to TRBJ2-5; D is undetermined. Germline V gene data show CDR1 as SGHTA and CDR2 as FQGNSA. The ends were cut back, 5 bases at V and 5 bases at J, with 18 bases in the middle. This CDR3 comprises 15 residues. The CDR3 region is CASSPAIDMWETQYF. The CDR3, as DNA: TGTGCCAGCAGCCCCGCCATAGATATGTGGGAGACCCAGTACTTC.

V and J are TRBV4-3 and TRBJ2-6; possible D gene TRBD2, 5 bases. The CDR3 extends over 15 amino acids. The ends were cut back, 1 base at V and 4 bases at J, with 8 bases in the middle. CDR1 LGHNA and CDR2 YSLEER come from the germline V gene. The CDR3 sequence is CASSQGGPGANVLTF. The CDR3 coding sequence is TGCGCCAGCAGCCAAGGAGGGCCGGGGGCCAACGTCCTGACTTTC.

A note on this clone: The same CDR3 is also encoded by other DNA sequences in this sample. This sequence joins TRBV5-1 and TRBJ2-5, with D possibly matching TRBD1 (5 bases). Trimming shortened V by 0 bases and J by 1 base, and 7 bases separated the two germline ends. CDR3 length: 14 residues. Per germline, CDR1 SGHRS and CDR2 YFSETQ. CDR3 in DNA: TGCGCCAGCAGCTTGGGACAGCTCCAAGAGACCCAGTACTTC. Residues: CASSLGQLQETQYF.

About this clone itself: Other DNA sequences in this sample translate to the same CDR3. The J gene is TRBJ1-4, the V gene TRBV28; D call uncertain. CDR1 is MDHEN and CDR2 is SYDVKM in the germline V gene. This CDR3 has 14 residues. Deletions cut 5 bases from V and 5 bases from J, with 12 bases between. CDR3 sequence: CASSPGRRNEKLFF. CDR3 sequence (DNA): TGTGCCAGCAGTCCCGGACGGAGAAATGAAAAACTGTTTTTT.

In regard to this clone: At the DNA level, this CDR3 is encoded by other sequences in the same sample as well. V is TRBV30 and J is TRBJ2-4; D gene ambiguous. The CDR3 is 11 amino acids. The V gene's germline CDR1 is GTSNPN and CDR2 SVGIG (reference sequence). The V end was cut by 1 base, the J end by 2 bases, with 0 bases between. CDR3 in DNA: TGTGCCTGGAGTGCCAAAAACATTCAGTACTTC. Translation: CAWSAKNIQYF.

About this clone itself: The same CDR3 can be traced to other DNA sequences in this sample. The chain employs TRBV28 and TRBJ1-5; D remains unclear. The CDR3 consists of 12 residues. CDR1 and CDR2 from the germline V gene are MDHEN and SYDVKM. V was shortened by 2 bases and J by 6 bases, with 5 bases between the two germline ends. DNA of the CDR3: TGTGCCAGCAGTTTAGATTCTCAGCCCCAGCATTTT. Protein product: CASSLDSQPQHF.

The V call is TRBV6-1, the J call TRBJ2-1, with 8 positions matching TRBD1. CDR3 size: 16 residues. Unmatched junction bases numbered 8, after V lost 4 bases and J lost 3 bases. The germline V gene encodes CDR1 MNHNS and CDR2 SASEGT. The CDR3 loop is CASSGRYGQGYNEQFF. The DNA of the CDR3 is TGTGCCAGCAGTGGAAGGTACGGACAGGGCTACAATGAGCAGTTCTTC.

The V call is TRBV15, the J call TRBJ1-1; D uncertain. The CDR3 length is 13 residues. CDR1 and CDR2 (germline): LNHNV, YYDKDF (reference sequence). Trimming pared 5 bases from V and 4 bases from J, leaving 11 bases between. The CDR3 loop reads CATSAGRGTEAFF. The CDR3 DNA reads as TGTGCCACCAGCGCTGGCCGGGGCACTGAAGCTTTCTTT.

The gene calls are TRBV10-1 and TRBJ2-1, with D maybe TRBD1 (6 bases). CDR1 is WNHNN and CDR2 is SYGVQD in the germline V gene (reference sequence). V was shortened by 3 bases and J by 1 base, with 10 bases between the two germline ends. The CDR3 spans 15 residues. CDR3: CASSDWGRSYNEQFF. CDR3 nucleotide sequence: TGCGCCAGCAGTGACTGGGGGCGGTCCTACAATGAGCAGTTCTTC.

This clone was recorded once. CDR3 sequence (DNA): TGTGCCAGCTCCCCGGGACGGAATACCAACAATGAGCAGTTCTTC. Encoded protein: CASSPGRNTNNEQFF. The J gene is TRBJ2-1, the V gene TRBV2; D possibly matches TRBD1 or TRBD2 (5 bases each). The CDR3 totals 15 residues. Germline values: CDR1 SNHLY, CDR2 FYNNEI. V was clipped by 8 bases and J by 5 bases, with 19 bases between them.

The V call is TRBV9, the J call TRBJ2-1; D unclear. From germline, CDR1 is SGDLS and CDR2 YYNGEE. Trimming took 4 bases from V and 4 from J, leaving 15 bases between them. The CDR3 loop spans 15 amino acids. DNA for the CDR3: TGTGCCAGCAGCCCCCGCAGCGACCTATACAATGAGCAGTTCTTC. Translated: CASSPRSDLYNEQFF.

The chain combines TRBV30 with TRBJ2-7, with 7 bases lining up with TRBD2. Germline V gene data show CDR1 as GTSNPN and CDR2 as SVGIG (reference sequence). Trimming at V came to 2 bases and at J to 5 bases, leaving 12 bases not matched to a gene. The CDR3 consists of 15 residues. The CDR3 loop reads CAWSLGSRDYNEQYF. The CDR3 nucleotides read TGTGCCTGGAGTCTGGGGTCTCGGGACTATAACGAGCAGTACTTC. The whole variable domain, filled in from reference TRBV30 and TRBJ2-7, reads SQTIHQWPATLVQPVGSPLSLECTVEGTSNPNLYWYRQAAGRGLQLLFYSVGIGQISSEVPQNLSASRPQDRQFILSSKKLLLSDSGFYLCAWSLGSRDYNEQYFGPGTRLTVT.

The chain couples TRBV7-8 to TRBJ2-7, with D possibly TRBD1 on 5 matching bases. The CDR3 has 15 amino acids. The V end lost 2 bases, the J end lost 3 bases, and 14 bases lay between the germline ends. Germline-derived CDR1 and CDR2 are SGHVS and FQNEAQ. The CDR3 loop reads CASSLIRQGDYEQYF. The CDR3 DNA sequence: TGTGCCAGCAGCTTAATTAGACAAGGGGACTACGAGCAGTACTTC.

The chain combines TRBV7-9 with TRBJ1-1, with TRBD1 as a possible D gene (6 bases). The CDR3 length is 15 residues. CDR1 is SEHNR and CDR2 is FQNEAQ in the germline V gene (reference sequence). V was trimmed by 0 bases and J by 6 bases, leaving 14 bases between them. CDR3 coding DNA: TGTGCCAGCAGCTTAGCCGGAAGGGGGACCGCTGAAGCTTTCTTT. It codes for CASSLAGRGTAEAFF.

The gene calls are TRBV7-9 and TRBJ2-3; TRBD2 matches at 8 bases. With V trimmed by 1 base and J by 6 bases, 9 bases remained unmatched. Germline V gives CDR1 SEHNR, CDR2 FQNEAQ (reference sequence). The CDR3 is 16 residues long. The CDR3 protein is CASSLVRGLGGDTQYF. Here the CDR3 DNA reads TGTGCCAGCAGCTTAGTGAGGGGACTAGGCGGCGATACGCAGTATTTT.

In the case of this clone: At the DNA level, this CDR3 is encoded by other sequences in the same sample as well. The chain uses TRBV7-8 and TRBJ1-1; TRBD1 is a possible D gene (5 bases). V lost 3 bases and J lost 0, with 8 bases in between. The CDR3 has 14 amino acids. Germline CDR1 and CDR2: SGHVS and FQNEAQ. The CDR3 DNA is TGTGCCAGCAGCTTGGGGGGATTGAACACTGAAGCTTTCTTT. Translated, it gives CASSLGGLNTEAFF.

The chain has TRBV15 and TRBJ1-3, with D possibly matching TRBD1 (5 bases). The germline V gene has CDR1 LNHNV and CDR2 YYDKDF (reference sequence). This CDR3 contains 12 residues. V lost 3 bases and J 8 bases, leaving 8 bases between the germline ends. DNA for the CDR3: TGTGCCACCAGCAGGGTAGGGGACACCATATATTTT. Translated, it gives CATSRVGDTIYF.

The chain couples TRBV14 to TRBJ2-1; the match to TRBD1 covers 10 bases. This CDR3 contains 17 residues. Trimming removed 4 bases from V and 6 bases from J; junction bases left unmatched: 12. Germline V gene lookup returns CDR1 SGHDN and CDR2 FVKESK. The CDR3: CASSPITGQGVFNEQFF. The CDR3 DNA reads TGTGCCAGCAGCCCCATAACCGGACAGGGGGTGTTCAATGAGCAGTTCTTC.